This T cell receptor beta chain was sequenced in a study of cytomegalovirus exposure and HLA in healthy donors. Study outcomes and limitations: A classifier reportedly called cytomegalovirus status with high sensitivity and specificity. Accurate prediction of HLA-A and HLA-B alleles (for most subjects) was reportedly achieved from TCR beta sequences. When analyzed later, a missense DCLRE1C variant was found to be linked to TCR beta V- and J-gene trimming. There were fewer than 200 TCR beta chains listed as cytomegalovirus-associated.

Germline CDR1 reads KGHSH; CDR2 reads LQKENI. V was clipped by 4 bases and J by 6 bases, with 14 bases between them. The CDR3 extends over 14 amino acids. Regarding this clone: Its matching antigen is unknown.

PCR involved 60 Vbeta and 13 Jbeta primers. Method: immunoSEQ multiplex PCR; TCRdb's copy keeps in-frame clones and lacks some. There are roughly 280,000 clones in the sample; around 65% occur only once, and 2% to 2.5% lies in the top ten. The clonotype comes from a female donor in good health and CMV-seronegative. The V gene is TRBV18, the J gene TRBJ2-3, with D tentatively TRBD1 (6 bases). Sequenced input: PBMCs. The CDR3 region is CASSLWGPVDTQYF. The CDR3 nucleotides are TGTGCCAGCTCACTTTGGGGGCCTGTGGATACGCAGTATTTT.